Reported below is one T cell receptor beta chain. The target antigen is unknown. The data stem from a study of graft-versus-host responses after intestinal transplantation. In germline, CDR1 is SNHLY, CDR2 FYNNEI. With 4 bases removed from V and 0 bases from J, the gap between germline ends came to 19 bases. CDR3 length: 18 residues. TCRdb keeps only in-frame clones here, not all; method: immunoSEQ multiplex PCR. The data contain about 100,000 clones, about 90% of them singletons. General study findings and limits: Researchers found peak circulating GvH clone levels linked to early post-transplant HvG declines.

This material consisted of unstimulated CD4+ T cells sorted from spleen or lymph node cells, taken before transplant. The sequence derives from a human donor who was the organ donor for an intestinal transplant. The chain recombines TRBV2 with TRBJ1-3; D gene unclear. This chain's CDR3 is CASSGVTAPLYSGNTIYF. The CDR3 DNA follows: TGTGCCAGCAGTGGAGTCACTGCCCCTCTGTACTCTGGAAACACCATATATTTT.